This T cell receptor (beta chain) was captured by sequencing in a study of cytotoxic CD8 clonotypes in ibrutinib-treated CLL. Profiling relied on immunoSEQ multiplex PCR, and the TCRdb table lists in-frame clones only, not all of them. The sample includes over 30,000 clones, 65% to 70% of them seen just once. The CDR3 loop spans 19 amino acids. Germline values: CDR1 LNHDA, CDR2 SQIVND (reference sequence). Germline trimming cut 3 bases from V and 5 bases from J; bases unmatched to any gene: 14. The TCR comes from a human donor with chronic lymphocytic leukemia. The chain has TRBV19 and TRBJ2-2; 11 bases match TRBD2. The sequencing here drew on PBMCs, taken at disease progression, from a patient treated with ibrutinib. The CDR3 DNA follows: TGTGCCAGTAGTATTCCGAAGACTAGCGGGATAATTCGGACCGGGGAGCTGTTTTTT. It is translated as CASSIPKTSGIIRTGELFF.